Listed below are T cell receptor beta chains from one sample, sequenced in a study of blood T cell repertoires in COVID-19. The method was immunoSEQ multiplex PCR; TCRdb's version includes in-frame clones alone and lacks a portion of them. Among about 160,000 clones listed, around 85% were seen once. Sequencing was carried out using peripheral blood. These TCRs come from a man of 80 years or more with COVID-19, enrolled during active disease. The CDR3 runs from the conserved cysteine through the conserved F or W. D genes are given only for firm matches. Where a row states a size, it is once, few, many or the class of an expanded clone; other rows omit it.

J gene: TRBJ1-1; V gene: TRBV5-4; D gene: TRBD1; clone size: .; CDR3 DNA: TGTGCCAGCAGCTCGTCACAGGGGGCGCAGGGCACTGAAGCTTTCTTT; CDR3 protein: CASSSSQGAQGTEAFF
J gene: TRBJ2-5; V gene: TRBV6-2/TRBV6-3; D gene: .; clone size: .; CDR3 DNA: TGTGCCAGCAGCCCCGACACTGCCGAAGGAGAGACCCAGTACTTC; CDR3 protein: CASSPDTAEGETQYF
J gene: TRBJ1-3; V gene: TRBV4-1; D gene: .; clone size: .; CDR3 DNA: TGCGCCAGCAGCCTCTCACAGGCGCCCTTCTCTGGAAACACCATATATTTT; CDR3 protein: CASSLSQAPFSGNTIYF
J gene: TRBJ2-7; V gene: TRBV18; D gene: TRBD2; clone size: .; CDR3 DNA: TGTGCCAGCTCATCGGGACTAGCGGGGGGGATACTCTCCTACGAGCAGTACTTC; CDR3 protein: CASSSGLAGGILSYEQYF
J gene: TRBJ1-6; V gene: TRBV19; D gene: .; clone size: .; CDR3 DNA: TGTGCCAGTACCGACAGGCAGGATTCACCCCTCCACTTT; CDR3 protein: CASTDRQDSPLHF
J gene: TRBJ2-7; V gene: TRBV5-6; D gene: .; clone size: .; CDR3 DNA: TGTGCCAGCAGCCAGACTAGGGCTACCTACGAGCAGTACTTC; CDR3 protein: CASSQTRATYEQYF
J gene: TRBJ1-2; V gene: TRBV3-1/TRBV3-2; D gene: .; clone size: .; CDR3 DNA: TGTGCCAGCAGCCAAGACAGGATTGCCTATGGCTACACCTTC; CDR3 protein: CASSQDRIAYGYTF
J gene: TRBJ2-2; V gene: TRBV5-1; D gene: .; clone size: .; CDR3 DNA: TGCGCCAGCAGCTTCCGGAGGAACACCGGGGAGCTGTTTTTT; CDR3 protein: CASSFRRNTGELFF
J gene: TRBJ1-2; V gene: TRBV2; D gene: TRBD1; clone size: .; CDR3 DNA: TGTGCCAGCAGCCCGGGACAGAGACCTTATGGCTACACCTTC; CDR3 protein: CASSPGQRPYGYTF
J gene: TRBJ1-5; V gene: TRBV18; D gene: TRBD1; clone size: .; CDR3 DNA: TGTGCCAGCTCACCCCCGGACAGGGGCAATCAGCCCCAGCATTTT; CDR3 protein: CASSPPDRGNQPQHF
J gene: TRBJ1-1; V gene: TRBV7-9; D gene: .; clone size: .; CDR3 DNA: TGTGCCAGCAGCACAGGGATGAACACTGAAGCTTTCTTT; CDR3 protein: CASSTGMNTEAFF
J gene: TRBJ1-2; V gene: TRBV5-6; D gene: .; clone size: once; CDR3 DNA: TGTGCCAGCAGCTTGAGGCGGAGTGGCTACACCTTC; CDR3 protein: CASSLRRSGYTF
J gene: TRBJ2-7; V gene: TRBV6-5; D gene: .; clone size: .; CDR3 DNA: TGTGCCAGCACCCCGGACTGGCTAGGGGGCGAGCAGTACTTC; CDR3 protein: CASTPDWLGGEQYF
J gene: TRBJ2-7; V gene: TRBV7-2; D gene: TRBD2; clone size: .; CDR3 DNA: TGTGCCAGCAGTTCAGGACTAGAGTACGAGCAGTACTTC; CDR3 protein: CASSSGLEYEQYF
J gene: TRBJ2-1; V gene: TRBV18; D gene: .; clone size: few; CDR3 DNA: TGTGCCAGCTCACAACAGGCGCCGCCCTACAATGAGCAGTTCTTC; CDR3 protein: CASSQQAPPYNEQFF
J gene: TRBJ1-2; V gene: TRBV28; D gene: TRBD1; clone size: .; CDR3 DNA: TGTGCCTATATGACAGGGGATAACTATGGCTACACCTTC; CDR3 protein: CAYMTGDNYGYTF